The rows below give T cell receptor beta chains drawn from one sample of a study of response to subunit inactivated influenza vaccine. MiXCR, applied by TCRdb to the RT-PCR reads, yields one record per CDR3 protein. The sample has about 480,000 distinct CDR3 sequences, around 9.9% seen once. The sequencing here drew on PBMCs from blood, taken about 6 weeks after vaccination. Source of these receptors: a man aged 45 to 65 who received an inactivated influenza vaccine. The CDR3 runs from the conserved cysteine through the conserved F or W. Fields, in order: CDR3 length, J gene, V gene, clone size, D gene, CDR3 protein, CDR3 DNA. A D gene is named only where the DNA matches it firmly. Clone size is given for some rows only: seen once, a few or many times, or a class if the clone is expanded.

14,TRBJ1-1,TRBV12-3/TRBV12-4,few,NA,CASSLARGGLGAFF,TGTGCCAGCAGTTTAGCGCGTGGGGGGCTGGGAGCTTTCTTT
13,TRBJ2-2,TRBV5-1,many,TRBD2,CASAGDRTGELFF,TGCGCCAGCGCGGGGGATCGCACCGGGGAGCTGTTTTTT
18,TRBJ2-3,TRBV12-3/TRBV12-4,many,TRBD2,CASSWTSGGTSSTDTQYF,TGTGCCAGCAGCTGGACTAGCGGGGGGACCTCTAGCACAGATACGCAGTATTTT
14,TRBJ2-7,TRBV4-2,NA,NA,CASSQEARAYEQYF,TGTGCCAGCAGCCAAGAAGCCAGGGCTTACGAGCAGTACTTC
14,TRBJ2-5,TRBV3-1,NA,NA,CASSRMLAQETQYF,TGTGCCAGCAGCCGCATGTTAGCTCAAGAGACCCAGTACTTC
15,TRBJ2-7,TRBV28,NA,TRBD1,CASSPGTGNDYEQYF,TGTGCCAGCAGCCCAGGGACAGGCAACGACTACGAGCAGTACTTC
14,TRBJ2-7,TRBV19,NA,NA,CASSLMGTTCEQYF,TGTGCCAGTAGCCTCATGGGCACTACCTGCGAGCAGTACTTC
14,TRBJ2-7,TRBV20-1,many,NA,CSARLFGPVGEQYF,TGCAGTGCTAGACTTTTCGGGCCGGTAGGCGAGCAGTACTTC
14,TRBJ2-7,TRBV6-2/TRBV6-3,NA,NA,CASSLPTGSYEQYF,TGTGCCAGCAGTTTACCGACAGGCTCCTACGAGCAGTACTTC
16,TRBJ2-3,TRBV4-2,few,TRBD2,CASSQETSGSVDPQYF,TGTGCCAGCAGCCAAGAAACTAGCGGGAGCGTGGATCCGCAGTATTTT
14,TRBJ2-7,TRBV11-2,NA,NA,CASSSRAPSGEQYF,TGTGCCAGCAGCTCCCGGGCTCCCTCGGGCGAGCAGTACTTC
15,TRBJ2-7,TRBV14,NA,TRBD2,CASSQEESGTSQQYF,TGTGCCAGCAGCCAAGAGGAGAGCGGGACCTCCCAGCAGTACTTC
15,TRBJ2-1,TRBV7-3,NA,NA,CASSPRPGRINEQFF,TGTGCCAGCAGCCCTCGTCCGGGACGGATAAATGAGCAGTTCTTC
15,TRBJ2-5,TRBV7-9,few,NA,CASSGRDGVQETQYF,TGTGCCAGCAGCGGGCGGGACGGAGTACAAGAGACCCAGTACTTC
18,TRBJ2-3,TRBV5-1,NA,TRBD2,CASSFSPAGASSTDTQYF,TGCGCCAGCAGCTTTTCGCCGGCGGGAGCTTCTAGCACAGATACGCAGTATTTT
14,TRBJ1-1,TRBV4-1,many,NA,CASTSARGRTEAFF,TGCGCCAGCACCAGTGCAAGGGGGAGAACTGAAGCTTTCTTT
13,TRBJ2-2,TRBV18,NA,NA,CASSPAVTGELFF,TGTGCCAGCTCACCAGCGGTTACCGGGGAGCTGTTTTTT
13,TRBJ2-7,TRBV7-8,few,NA,CASSEGGGYEQYF,TGTGCCAGCAGCGAGGGTGGCGGCTACGAGCAGTACTTC
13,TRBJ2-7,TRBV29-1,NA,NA,CSVRNRESYEQYF,TGCAGCGTTAGGAACAGGGAGAGCTACGAGCAGTACTTC
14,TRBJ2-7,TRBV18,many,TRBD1,CASSTPGQGHEQYF,TGTGCCAGCTCGACTCCGGGACAGGGACACGAGCAGTACTTC
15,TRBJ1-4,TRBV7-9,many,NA,CASSEPLRTNEKLFF,TGTGCCAGCAGCGAACCTTTAAGGACTAATGAAAAACTGTTTTTT
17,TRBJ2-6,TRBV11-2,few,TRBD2,CASSLDRGGFGANVLTF,TGTGCCAGCAGCTTAGATCGGGGGGGGTTTGGGGCCAACGTCCTGACTTTC
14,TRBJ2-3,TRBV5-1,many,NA,CASSRSEAADTQYF,TGCGCCAGCAGCCGGTCGGAGGCAGCAGATACGCAGTATTTT
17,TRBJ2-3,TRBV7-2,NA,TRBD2,CASSLVWASGGDDTQYF,TGTGCCAGCAGCTTAGTATGGGCTAGCGGGGGGGATGATACGCAGTATTTT
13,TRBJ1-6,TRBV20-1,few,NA,CSASPTANSPLHF,TGCAGTGCTAGCCCGACAGCTAATTCACCCCTCCACTTT
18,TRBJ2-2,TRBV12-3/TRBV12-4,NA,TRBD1,CASSLAPGTGSNTGELFF,TGTGCCAGCAGTTTGGCCCCCGGGACAGGATCGAACACCGGGGAGCTGTTTTTT
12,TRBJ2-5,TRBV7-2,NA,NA,CASRGGVETQYF,TGTGCCAGCAGAGGGGGTGTTGAGACCCAGTACTTC